These 18 T cell receptor beta chains share one sample of origin, sequenced in a study of cytomegalovirus exposure and HLA in healthy donors (dated 2017 in TCRdb). Library preparation was by the immunoSEQ multiplex PCR assay. A mixture of 60 forward primers for TCR Vbeta segments and 13 reverse primers for TCR Jbeta segments was used in the multiplex PCR. The table was pulled from immuneACCESS by TCRdb, which kept in-frame rearrangements only. Such tables lose some clones; where checked, under half of the loss comes from unresolved V genes, and the rest has no known cause. In this sample the table shows fewer than 200,000 clones, roughly 80% of which occur a single time. Of the sample, roughly 4.7% falls within the top ten clones. What was sequenced was PBMCs. The receptors here all came from a man between 25 and 39 years old in good health and CMV-seronegative.

This chain joins TRBV18 and TRBJ1-1; TRBD1 matches 9 bases. J gave up 1 base and V 3 bases, and 3 bases lay outside the gene matches. This CDR3 is built from 15 residues. CDR1 is KGHSH and CDR2 is LQKENI in the germline V gene. CDR3 sequence: CASSPPGQGNTEAFF. CDR3 nucleotide sequence: TGTGCCAGCTCACCTCCGGGACAGGGGAACACTGAAGCTTTCTTT.

J is TRBJ2-7 and V is TRBV29-1; 9 bases are shared with TRBD2. The CDR3 is made up of 15 amino acids. J gave up 2 bases and V 1 base, and 6 bases lay outside the gene matches. CDR1 is SQVTM, CDR2 ANQGSEA, per germline. The CDR3 is CSVEGLAESPYEQYF. In DNA, the CDR3 is TGCAGCGTTGAAGGACTAGCGGAGAGCCCCTACGAGCAGTACTTC.

The chain uses TRBV28 and TRBJ2-1; D is ambiguous. Per germline, CDR1 MDHEN and CDR2 SYDVKM. Trimming stripped 5 bases from V and 10 bases from J, with 9 bases between. CDR3 size: 11 residues. The DNA of the CDR3 is TGTGCCAGCAGTCTCGGGTGGGAGCAGTTCTTC. Protein sequence: CASSLGWEQFF.

The rearrangement links TRBV4-1 to TRBJ1-1; tentatively, D is TRBD1 (5 bases). The CDR3 spans 15 residues. Germline CDR1 and CDR2: MGHRA and YSYEKL. The V end was cut by 0 bases, the J end by 7 bases, with 15 bases between. This CDR3 reads CASSQDSTRGIEAFF. In DNA form, the CDR3 reads TGCGCCAGCAGCCAAGACAGCACAAGGGGTATTGAAGCTTTCTTT.

The chain recombines TRBV4-1 with TRBJ2-1; 10 positions agree with TRBD2. The CDR3 loop spans 17 amino acids. J was trimmed by 9 bases and V by 1 base; bases with no gene match: 12. Germline CDR1 is MGHRA and CDR2 is YSYEKL. The DNA for the CDR3 is TGCGCCAGCAGCCAAGGACTAGCGGGCCTGCTTTATAGTGAGCAGTTCTTC. This gives the protein CASSQGLAGLLYSEQFF.

The table lists this clone with a few counts. The V call is TRBV19, the J call TRBJ1-2; the D is unclear. V shed 6 bases and J shed 8 bases, with 13 bases lying between them. Germline values: CDR1 LNHDA, CDR2 SQIVND (reference sequence). This CDR3 comprises 12 residues. The CDR3 sequence: CASRAIFGGYTF. CDR3 DNA: TGTGCCAGTAGGGCGATATTCGGGGGCTACACCTTC.

The chain couples TRBV7-6 to TRBJ2-7; 7 bases align to TRBD1. There are 14 residues in the CDR3. Germline V CDR1 and CDR2: SGHVS, FNYEAQ. Losses at the gene ends were 1 base for V and 2 bases for J; bases not matched to a gene: 2. The CDR3 DNA is TGTGCCAGCAGCTTAGGACAGGGTACCTACGAGCAGTACTTC. Translation gives CASSLGQGTYEQYF.

The chain is built from TRBV9 and TRBJ1-4; 7 bases are shared with TRBD1. The CDR3 loop spans 16 amino acids. V was clipped by 3 bases and J by 2 bases; unmatched bases: 7. CDR1 is SGDLS, CDR2 YYNGEE, per germline. As DNA, the CDR3 is TGTGCCAGCAGCGCTGGACAGGCCGTCACTAATGAAAAACTGTTTTTT. It is translated as CASSAGQAVTNEKLFF.

This clone was observed a single time. The gene calls are TRBV5-4 and TRBJ1-6; D remains unclear. V shed 2 bases and J shed 6 bases, with 12 bases lying between them. This CDR3 comprises 15 residues. Germline V CDR1 and CDR2: SGHNT, YYREEE (reference sequence). The CDR3 nucleotides read TGTGCCAGCAGCTTTTCCGAGGGAACTAATTCACCCCTCCACTTT. The encoded protein is CASSFSEGTNSPLHF. The full variable domain, completed using reference TRBV5-4 and TRBJ1-6, is ETGVTQSPTHLIKTRGQQVTLRCSSQSGHNTVSWYQQALGQGPQFIFQYYREEENGRGNFPPRFSGLQFPNYSSELNVNALELDDSALYLCASSFSEGTNSPLHFGNGTRLTVT.

V usage is TRBV19 and J usage is TRBJ2-1, with 12 bases fitting TRBD2. J gave up 8 bases and V 2 bases, and 10 bases lay outside the gene matches. The V gene's germline CDR1 is LNHDA and CDR2 SQIVND (reference sequence). This CDR3 spans 17 amino acids. CDR3 sequence: CASSIIPLAGGPDEQFF. For the CDR3, the DNA is TGTGCCAGTAGTATAATACCGCTAGCGGGGGGGCCGGATGAGCAGTTCTTC.

The chain links TRBV29-1 to TRBJ2-2, with 12 bases that match TRBD2. The CDR3 loop spans 17 amino acids. Germline lookup yields CDR1 SQVTM and CDR2 ANQGSEA. V trimming: 2 bases; J trimming: 6 bases; junction bases outside the gene matches: 10. CDR3 loop: CSVESPASGRASGELFF. The DNA for the CDR3 is TGCAGCGTTGAAAGCCCCGCTAGCGGGAGGGCCTCCGGGGAGCTGTTTTTT.

Ten or more counts support this clone. The J gene is TRBJ2-7, the V gene TRBV30; D ambiguous. The germline V gene has CDR1 GTSNPN and CDR2 SVGIG (reference sequence). This CDR3 is 12 amino acids long. Trimming took off 0 bases at V and 7 bases at J, with 10 bases between the two ends. The CDR3 protein is CAWSVPPMEQYF. Here the CDR3 DNA reads TGTGCCTGGAGTGTACCCCCTATGGAGCAGTACTTC.

The V and J genes are TRBV9 and TRBJ2-3, with 7 bases aligning to TRBD1. V lost 2 bases to trimming and J lost 4 bases; unmatched junction nucleotides: 4. Germline CDR1 and CDR2: SGDLS and YYNGEE. The CDR3 is 14 residues long. CDR3 protein: CASSVDQGADTQYF. The CDR3 nucleotides are TGTGCCAGCAGCGTGGACCAGGGGGCAGATACGCAGTATTTT.

V usage is TRBV5-1 and J usage is TRBJ2-5, with D possibly TRBD1 on 5 matching bases. The V and J ends lost 1 base and 9 bases respectively, with 7 bases between them. The V gene's germline CDR1 is SGHRS and CDR2 YFSETQ. This CDR3 has 11 amino acids. Written as DNA, the CDR3 is TGCGCCAGCAGCTTGCTAGGGGCCCAGTACTTC. Its translation: CASSLLGAQYF.

V is TRBV5-4 and J is TRBJ2-5; 8 nucleotides line up with TRBD2. Trimming cost V 4 bases and J 5 bases; bases outside gene matches: 4. Germline V CDR1 and CDR2: SGHNT, YYREEE (reference sequence). This CDR3 contains 13 residues. The CDR3 DNA sequence: TGTGCCAGCAGCACGGGGGGGTGGGAGACCCAGTACTTC. Translating gives CASSTGGWETQYF.

In its sample, this clone was seen a few times. V gene TRBV5-8 combines with J gene TRBJ2-1, with 15 bases that match TRBD2. Per the germline V gene, CDR1 is SGHTS and CDR2 is YDEGEE. The CDR3 is 19 amino acids. J gave up 0 bases and V 3 bases, and 7 bases lay outside the gene matches. CDR3 sequence reads: CASSSMGLAGGGSYNEQFF. The DNA of the CDR3 is TGTGCCAGCAGCTCTATGGGACTAGCGGGAGGAGGCTCCTACAATGAGCAGTTCTTC.

V gene TRBV9 combines with J gene TRBJ2-3, with TRBD2 matching 9 bases. CDR3 length equals 16 residues. Germline assignment: CDR1 SGDLS and CDR2 YYNGEE. The junction had 9 bases not matched to a gene; V was cut back by 3 bases and J by 4 bases. Here the CDR3 DNA reads TGTGCCAGCAGCGAGTATAGCGGGAGTACTGCAGATACGCAGTATTTT. This gives the protein CASSEYSGSTADTQYF.

The chain uses TRBV9 and TRBJ2-7; D might be TRBD2 (6 bases). Germline V gives CDR1 SGDLS, CDR2 YYNGEE. V dropped 4 bases and J dropped 1 base, with 15 bases sitting between them. The CDR3 has 15 residues. Here the CDR3 reads CASSLEGSPSYEQYF. CDR3 sequence (DNA): TGTGCCAGCAGCCTGGAGGGTAGCCCATCCTACGAGCAGTACTTC.